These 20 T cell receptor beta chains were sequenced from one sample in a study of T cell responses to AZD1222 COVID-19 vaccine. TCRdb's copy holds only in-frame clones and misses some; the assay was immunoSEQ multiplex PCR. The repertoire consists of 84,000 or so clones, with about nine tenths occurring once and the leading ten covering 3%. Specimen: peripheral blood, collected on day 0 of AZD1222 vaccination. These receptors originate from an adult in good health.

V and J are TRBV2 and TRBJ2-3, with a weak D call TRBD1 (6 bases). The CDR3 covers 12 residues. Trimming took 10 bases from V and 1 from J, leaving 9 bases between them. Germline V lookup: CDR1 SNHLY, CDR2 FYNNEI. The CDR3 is CATEGGTDTQYF. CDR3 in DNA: TGTGCCACAGAGGGGGGCACAGATACGCAGTATTTT. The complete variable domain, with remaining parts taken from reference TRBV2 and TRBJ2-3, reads EPEVTQTPSHQVTQMGQEVILRCVPISNHLYFYWYRQILGQKVEFLVSFYNNEISEKSEIFDDQFSVERPDGSNFTLKIRSTKLEDSAMYFCATEGGTDTQYFGPGTRLTVL.

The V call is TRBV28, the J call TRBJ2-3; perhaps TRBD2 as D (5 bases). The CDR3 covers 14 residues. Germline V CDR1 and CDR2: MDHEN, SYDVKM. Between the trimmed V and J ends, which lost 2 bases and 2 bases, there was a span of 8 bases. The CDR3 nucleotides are TGTGCCAGCAGTTTAAATCTAGCCACAGATACGCAGTATTTT. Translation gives CASSLNLATDTQYF.

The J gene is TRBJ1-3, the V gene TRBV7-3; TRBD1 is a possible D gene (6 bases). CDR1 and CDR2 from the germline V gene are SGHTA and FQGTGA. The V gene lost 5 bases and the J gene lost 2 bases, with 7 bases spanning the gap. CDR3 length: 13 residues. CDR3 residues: CASSPGAGNTIYF. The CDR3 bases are TGTGCCAGCAGCCCAGGGGCTGGAAACACCATATATTTT.

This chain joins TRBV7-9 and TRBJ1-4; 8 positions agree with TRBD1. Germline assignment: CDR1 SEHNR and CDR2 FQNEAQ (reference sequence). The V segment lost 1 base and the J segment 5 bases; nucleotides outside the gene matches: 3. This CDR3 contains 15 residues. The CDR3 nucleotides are TGTGCCAGCAGCTTAGGGGACAGGAGGAATGAAAAACTGTTTTTT. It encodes CASSLGDRRNEKLFF. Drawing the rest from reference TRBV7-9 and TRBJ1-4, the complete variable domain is DTGVSQNPRHKITKRGQNVTFRCDPISEHNRLYWYRQTLGQGPEFLTYFQNEAQLEKSRLLSDRFSAERPKGSFSTLEIQRTEQGDSAMYLCASSLGDRRNEKLFFGSGTQLSVL.

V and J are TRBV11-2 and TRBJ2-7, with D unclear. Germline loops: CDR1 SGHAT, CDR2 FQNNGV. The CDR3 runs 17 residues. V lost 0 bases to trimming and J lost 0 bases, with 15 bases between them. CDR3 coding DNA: TGTGCCAGCAGCTTAGAGCCCGCCTACTATTACTCCTACGAGCAGTACTTC. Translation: CASSLEPAYYYSYEQYF.

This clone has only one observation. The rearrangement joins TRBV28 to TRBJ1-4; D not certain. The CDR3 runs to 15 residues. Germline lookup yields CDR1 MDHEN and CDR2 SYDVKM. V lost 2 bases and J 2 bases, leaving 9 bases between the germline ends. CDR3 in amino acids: CASSLDGRTNEKLFF. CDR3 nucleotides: TGTGCCAGCAGTTTAGACGGGCGTACTAATGAAAAACTGTTTTTT.

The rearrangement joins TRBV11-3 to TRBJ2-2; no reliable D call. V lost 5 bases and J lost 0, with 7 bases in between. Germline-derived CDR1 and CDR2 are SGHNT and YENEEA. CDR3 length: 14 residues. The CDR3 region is CASSPGTNTGELFF. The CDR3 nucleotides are TGTGCCAGCAGCCCTGGGACGAACACCGGGGAGCTGTTTTTT.

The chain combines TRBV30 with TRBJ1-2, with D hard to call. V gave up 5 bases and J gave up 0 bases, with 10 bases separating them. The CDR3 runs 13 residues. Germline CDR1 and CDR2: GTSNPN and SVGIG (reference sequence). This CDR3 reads CAWGPSANYGYTF. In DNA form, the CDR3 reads TGTGCCTGGGGCCCCTCGGCTAACTATGGCTACACCTTC. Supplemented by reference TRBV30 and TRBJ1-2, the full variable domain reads SQTIHQWPATLVQPVGSPLSLECTVEGTSNPNLYWYRQAAGRGLQLLFYSVGIGQISSEVPQNLSASRPQDRQFILSSKKLLLSDSGFYLCAWGPSANYGYTFGSGTRLTVV.

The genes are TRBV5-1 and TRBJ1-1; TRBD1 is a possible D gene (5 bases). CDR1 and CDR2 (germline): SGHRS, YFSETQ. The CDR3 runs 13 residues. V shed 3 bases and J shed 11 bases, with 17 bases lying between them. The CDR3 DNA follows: TGCGCCAGCAGCTACCGAGGGGAGGGAGAGGCTTTCTTT. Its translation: CASSYRGEGEAFF.

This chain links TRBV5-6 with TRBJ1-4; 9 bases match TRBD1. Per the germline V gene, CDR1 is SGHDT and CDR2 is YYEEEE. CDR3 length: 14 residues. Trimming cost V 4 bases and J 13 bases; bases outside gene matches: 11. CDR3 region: CASSEGQGFLGLFF. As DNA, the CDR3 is TGTGCCAGCAGCGAGGGACAGGGTTTTCTTGGACTGTTTTTT.

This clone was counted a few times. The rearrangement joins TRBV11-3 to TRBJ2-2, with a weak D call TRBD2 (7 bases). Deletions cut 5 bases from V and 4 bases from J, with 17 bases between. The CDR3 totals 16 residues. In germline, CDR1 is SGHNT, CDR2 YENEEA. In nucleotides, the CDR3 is TGTGCCAGCAGCAACCGGGGGGCGGGGAGCACCGGGGAGCTGTTTTTT. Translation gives CASSNRGAGSTGELFF.

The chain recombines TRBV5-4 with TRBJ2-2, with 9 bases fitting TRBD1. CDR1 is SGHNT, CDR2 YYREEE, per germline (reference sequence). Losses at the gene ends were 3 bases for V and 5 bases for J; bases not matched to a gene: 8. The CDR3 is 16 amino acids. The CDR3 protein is CASSSPGQGVTGELFF. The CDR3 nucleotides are TGTGCCAGCAGCTCGCCGGGACAGGGCGTAACCGGGGAGCTGTTTTTT. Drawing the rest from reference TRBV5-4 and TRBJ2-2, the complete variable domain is ETGVTQSPTHLIKTRGQQVTLRCSSQSGHNTVSWYQQALGQGPQFIFQYYREEENGRGNFPPRFSGLQFPNYSSELNVNALELDDSALYLCASSSPGQGVTGELFFGEGSRLTVL.

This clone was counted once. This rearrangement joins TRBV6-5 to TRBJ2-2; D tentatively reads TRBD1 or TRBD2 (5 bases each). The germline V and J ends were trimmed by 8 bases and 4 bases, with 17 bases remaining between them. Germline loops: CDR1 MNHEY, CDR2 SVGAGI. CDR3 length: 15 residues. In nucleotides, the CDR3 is TGTGCCAGCGTTGTGGGGCGCGGAGGCACCGGGGAGCTGTTTTTT. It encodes CASVVGRGGTGELFF.

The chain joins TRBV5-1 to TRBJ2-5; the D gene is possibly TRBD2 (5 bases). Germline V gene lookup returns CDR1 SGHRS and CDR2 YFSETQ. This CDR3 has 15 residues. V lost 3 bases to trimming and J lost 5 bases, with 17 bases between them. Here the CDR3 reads CASSSGRARGETQYF. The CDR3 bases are TGCGCCAGCAGCTCTGGCCGGGCCCGAGGGGAGACCCAGTACTTC.

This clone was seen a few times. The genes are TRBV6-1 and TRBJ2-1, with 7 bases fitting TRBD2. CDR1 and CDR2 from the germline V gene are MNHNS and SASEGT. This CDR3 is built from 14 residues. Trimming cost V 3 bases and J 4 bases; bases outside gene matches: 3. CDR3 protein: CASSDGTTYNEQFF. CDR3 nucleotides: TGTGCCAGCAGTGATGGGACTACTTACAATGAGCAGTTCTTC.

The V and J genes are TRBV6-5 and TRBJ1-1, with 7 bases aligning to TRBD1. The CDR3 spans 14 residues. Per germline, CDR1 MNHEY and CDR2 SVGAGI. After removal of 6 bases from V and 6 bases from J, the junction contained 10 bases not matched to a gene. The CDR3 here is CASRPRGGVAEAFF. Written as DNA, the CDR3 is TGTGCCAGCAGACCGAGAGGGGGCGTTGCTGAAGCTTTCTTT.

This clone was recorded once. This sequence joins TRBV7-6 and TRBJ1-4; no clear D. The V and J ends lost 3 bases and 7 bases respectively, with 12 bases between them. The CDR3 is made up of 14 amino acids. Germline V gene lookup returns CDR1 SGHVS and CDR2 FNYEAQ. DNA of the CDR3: TGTGCCAGCAGCTTCTTAACAAGCGGTGAAAAACTGTTTTTT. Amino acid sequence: CASSFLTSGEKLFF.

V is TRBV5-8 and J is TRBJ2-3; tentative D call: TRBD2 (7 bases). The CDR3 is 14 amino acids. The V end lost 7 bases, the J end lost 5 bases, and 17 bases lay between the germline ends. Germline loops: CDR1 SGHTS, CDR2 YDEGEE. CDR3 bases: TGTGCCAGCGTACAGGGCGGGGGCCTAGATACGCAGTATTTT. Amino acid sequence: CASVQGGGLDTQYF.

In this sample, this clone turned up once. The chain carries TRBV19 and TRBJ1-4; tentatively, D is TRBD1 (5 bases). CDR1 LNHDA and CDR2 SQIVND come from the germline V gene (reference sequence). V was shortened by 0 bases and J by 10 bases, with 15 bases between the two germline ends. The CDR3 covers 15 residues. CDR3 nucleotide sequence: TGTGCCAGTAGTATAGAGGCGGGGCTACCTGGAAAACTGTTTTTT. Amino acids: CASSIEAGLPGKLFF.

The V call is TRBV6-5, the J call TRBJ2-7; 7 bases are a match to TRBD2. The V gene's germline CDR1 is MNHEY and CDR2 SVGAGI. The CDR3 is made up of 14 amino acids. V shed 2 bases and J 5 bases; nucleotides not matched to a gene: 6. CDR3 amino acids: CASSYAAGADEQYF. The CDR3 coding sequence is TGTGCCAGCAGTTACGCCGCGGGAGCGGACGAGCAGTACTTC.